This T cell receptor beta chain was recorded in a study of blood T cell repertoires in COVID-19 (dated by TCRdb to the early 2020s). For the study in its entirety: Collaborator samples came from the United States, Italy and Spain and covered acute and convalescent phases of COVID-19. The prospective study material was composed of cDNA or gDNA derived from T cells, B-cell-depleted T cells, or PBMCs. Subjects who had been exposed to COVID-19, were actively infected with it, or had recovered from it provided the deeply sampled blood TCRbeta repertoires that made up the dataset. A freely available public database, intended as a resource for researchers studying the immune response to SARS-CoV-2, is where the repertoires were released. The samples were drawn from two sources: the first 160 participants of the ongoing ImmuneRACE study, and 1,254 subjects contributed by 6 global collaborators. Nearly every sample came with metadata listing a de-identified subject ID, COVID-19 status, age in years and sex. HLA class I and class II types, where available, came from metadata supplied by the sample provider rather than from assay-based typing.

This clone appeared a single time. It lacks a known antigen. Per-base qualities were not stored, and no clone one base away is much larger. The immunoSEQ Assay, a bias-controlled multiplex PCR, was used to amplify TCRbeta CDR3 regions from genomic DNA. Processing in the source paper ran as follows. The number of nucleated cells in each sample was estimated from the amplification of reference gene primers within the assay. Sequence reads were collapsed and filtered to measure the absolute abundance of every unique TCRbeta CDR3 rearrangement. For each sample, productive Simpson clonality was calculated by taking the square root of Simpson's diversity index across productive rearrangements. Held by TCRdb, this immuneACCESS table contains in-frame sequences only and omits some clones. Under half of the omission traces to an unresolved V gene where checked; the cause of the rest is unknown. V and J calls plus clone size are reproduced from that table; the DNA served to infer D and trimming. The sample table holds 310,000 or so clones, of which roughly 89% were seen once. Of the sample, about 5.5% is held by the ten largest clones.

The CDR3 spans 14 residues, from the cysteine through the phenylalanine. Only the CDR3 DNA is retained, 42 bases long and in frame from the first base. V trim: 4 bases; J trim: 7 bases; unmatched bases: 10. CDR1 and CDR2, looked up from the germline V gene (reference sequence), are DFQATT and SNEGSKA. Points the paper makes about the study in general: The amount of clinical and demographic metadata varied by source and participant and was provided uncurated.

Participants in the prospective study were enrolled through a virtual design, were aged roughly 18 to 100 years, and lived in fewer than 30 United States geographic areas. In the prospective study, cohorts were assigned on the basis of participant-reported clinical history obtained from a screening survey and a study questionnaire. Recovered participants in ImmuneRACE Cohort 3 were defined as having two consecutive negative NP/OP PCR tests, clearance from a healthcare professional, or resolution of symptoms. Each participant in the prospective study had whole blood, serum and a nasopharyngeal or oropharyngeal swab collected by mobile phlebotomists. Additional blood draws and questionnaires over an approximately 2-month period could optionally be provided by prospective study participants. Blood samples from the prospective study were shipped frozen or at room temperature prior to DNA extraction.

The sample was PBMCs or T cells enriched from blood (not recorded which). The rearranged chain carries TRBV20-1 and TRBJ2-1; 7 bases in between match TRBD2. The sequence came from a woman between 40 and 50 years old who had recovered from COVID-19. The CDR3 here reads CSAIDGGSSNEQFF. The nucleotide sequence is given as TGCAGTGCTATTGACGGCGGGAGTTCAAATGAGCAGTTCTTC.